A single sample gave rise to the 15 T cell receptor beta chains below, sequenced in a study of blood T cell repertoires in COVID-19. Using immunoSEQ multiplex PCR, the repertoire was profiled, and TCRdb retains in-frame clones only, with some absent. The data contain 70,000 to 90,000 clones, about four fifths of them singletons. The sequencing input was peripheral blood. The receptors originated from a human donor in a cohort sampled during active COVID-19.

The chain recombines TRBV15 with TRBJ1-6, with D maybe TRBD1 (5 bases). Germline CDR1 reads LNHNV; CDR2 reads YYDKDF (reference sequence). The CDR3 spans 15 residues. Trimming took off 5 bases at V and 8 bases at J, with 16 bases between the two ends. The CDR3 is CATSFIGDRDSPLHF. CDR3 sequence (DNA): TGTGCCACCAGCTTTATAGGGGATCGTGATTCACCCCTCCACTTT.

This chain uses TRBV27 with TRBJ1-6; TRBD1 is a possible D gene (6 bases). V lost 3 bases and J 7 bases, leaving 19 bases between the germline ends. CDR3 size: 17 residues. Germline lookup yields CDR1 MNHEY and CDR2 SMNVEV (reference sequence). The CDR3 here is CASSFVRGSLTNSPLHF. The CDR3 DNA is TGTGCCAGCAGTTTTGTCAGGGGATCCCTAACCAATTCACCCCTCCACTTT.

CDR3: CASSGERDRGSPLHF. The CDR3 nucleotides read TGTGCCAGCAGCGGGGAGAGGGACAGGGGATCACCCCTCCACTTT. The chain combines TRBV6-5 with TRBJ1-6, with 10 bases identical to TRBD1. CDR3 size: 15 residues. Unmatched junction bases numbered 9, after V lost 6 bases and J lost 10 bases. The V gene's germline CDR1 is MNHEY and CDR2 SVGAGI.

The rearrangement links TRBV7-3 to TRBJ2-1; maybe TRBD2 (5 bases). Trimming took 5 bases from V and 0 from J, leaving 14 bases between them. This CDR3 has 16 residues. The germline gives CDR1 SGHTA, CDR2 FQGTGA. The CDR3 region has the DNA TGTGCCAGCAGCCCCGGCGGGTCGGTCTCCTACAATGAGCAGTTCTTC. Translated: CASSPGGSVSYNEQFF.

CDR3 coding DNA: TGTGCCAGCAGTGGGATCGGGGACACTGAAGCTTTCTTT. It translates to CASSGIGDTEAFF. The gene calls are TRBV2 and TRBJ1-1; D ambiguous. The CDR3 length is 13 residues. The germline V and J ends were trimmed by 4 bases and 3 bases, with 9 bases remaining between them. Looked up from germline, CDR1 is SNHLY and CDR2 is FYNNEI.

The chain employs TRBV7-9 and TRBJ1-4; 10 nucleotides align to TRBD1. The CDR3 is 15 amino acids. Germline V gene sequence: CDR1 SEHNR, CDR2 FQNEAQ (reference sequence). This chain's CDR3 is CTTRDRGLGNEKLFF. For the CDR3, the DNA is TGTACTACAAGAGACAGGGGGCTAGGAAATGAAAAACTGTTTTTT.

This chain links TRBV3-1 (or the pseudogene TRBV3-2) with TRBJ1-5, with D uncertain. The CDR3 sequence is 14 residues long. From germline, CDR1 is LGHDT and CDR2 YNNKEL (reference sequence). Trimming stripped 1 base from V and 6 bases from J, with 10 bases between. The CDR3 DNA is TGTGCCAGCAGCCAAGGATCCGGGGTTCAGCCCCAGCATTTT. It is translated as CASSQGSGVQPQHF.

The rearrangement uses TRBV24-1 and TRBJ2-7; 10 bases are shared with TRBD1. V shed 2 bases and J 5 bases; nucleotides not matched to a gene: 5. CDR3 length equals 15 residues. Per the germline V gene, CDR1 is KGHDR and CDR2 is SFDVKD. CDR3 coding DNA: TGTGCCACCAGTGATTCCGGGACAGGGGACCACGAGCAGTACTTC. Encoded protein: CATSDSGTGDHEQYF.

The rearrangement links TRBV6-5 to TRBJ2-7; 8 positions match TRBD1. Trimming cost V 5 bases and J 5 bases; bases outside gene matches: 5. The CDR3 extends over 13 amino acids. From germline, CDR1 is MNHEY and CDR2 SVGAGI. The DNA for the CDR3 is TGTGCCAGCAGTCCCGACAGGGGACACGAGCAGTACTTC. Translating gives CASSPDRGHEQYF.

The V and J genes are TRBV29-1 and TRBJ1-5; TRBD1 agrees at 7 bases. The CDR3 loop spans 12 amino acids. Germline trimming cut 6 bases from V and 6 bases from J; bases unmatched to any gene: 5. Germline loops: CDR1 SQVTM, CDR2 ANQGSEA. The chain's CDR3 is CSVQGWGQPQHF. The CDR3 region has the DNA TGCAGCGTACAGGGGTGGGGTCAGCCCCAGCATTTT. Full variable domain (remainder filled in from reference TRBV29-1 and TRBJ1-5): SAVISQKPSRDICQRGTSLTIQCQVDSQVTMMFWYRQQPGQSLTLIATANQGSEATYESGFVIDKFPISRPNLTFSTLTVSNMSPEDSSIYLCSVQGWGQPQHFGDGTRLSIL.

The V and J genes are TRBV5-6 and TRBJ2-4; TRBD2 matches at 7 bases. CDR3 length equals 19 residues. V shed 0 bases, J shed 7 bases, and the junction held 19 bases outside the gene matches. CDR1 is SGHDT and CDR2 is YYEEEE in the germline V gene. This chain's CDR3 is CASSLAPNPRGRGGNIQYF. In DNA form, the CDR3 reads TGTGCCAGCAGCTTGGCCCCGAACCCGAGAGGGCGGGGAGGGAACATTCAGTACTTC.

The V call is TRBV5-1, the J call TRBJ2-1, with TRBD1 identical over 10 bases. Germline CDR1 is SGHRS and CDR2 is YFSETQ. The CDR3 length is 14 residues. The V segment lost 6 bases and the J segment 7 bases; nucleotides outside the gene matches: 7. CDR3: CASTRDRGLNEQFF. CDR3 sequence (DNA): TGCGCCAGCACACGGGACAGGGGATTGAATGAGCAGTTCTTC.

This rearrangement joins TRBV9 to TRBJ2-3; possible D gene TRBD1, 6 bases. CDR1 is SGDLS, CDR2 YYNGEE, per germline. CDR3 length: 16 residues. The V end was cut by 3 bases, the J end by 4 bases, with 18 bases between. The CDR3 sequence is CASSAAGGQLSDTQYF. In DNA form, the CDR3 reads TGTGCCAGCAGCGCAGCTGGGGGACAACTATCAGATACGCAGTATTTT.

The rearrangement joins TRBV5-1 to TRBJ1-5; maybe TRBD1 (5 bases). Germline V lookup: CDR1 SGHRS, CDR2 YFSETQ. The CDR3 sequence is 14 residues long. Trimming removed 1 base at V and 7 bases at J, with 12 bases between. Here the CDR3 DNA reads TGCGCCAGCAGCTTGCGGGGGGGGGTACAGCCCCAGCATTTT. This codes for CASSLRGGVQPQHF. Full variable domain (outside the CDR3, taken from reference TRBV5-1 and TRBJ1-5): KAGVTQTPRYLIKTRGQQVTLSCSPISGHRSVSWYQQTPGQGLQFLFEYFSETQRNKGNFPGRFSGRQFSNSRSEMNVSTLELGDSALYLCASSLRGGVQPQHFGDGTRLSIL.

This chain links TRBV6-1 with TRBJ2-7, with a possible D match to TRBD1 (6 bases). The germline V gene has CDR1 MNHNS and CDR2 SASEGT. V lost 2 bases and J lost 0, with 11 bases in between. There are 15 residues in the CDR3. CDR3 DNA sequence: TGTGCCAGCAGTGAATGGGACACGAGCTCCTACGAGCAGTACTTC. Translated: CASSEWDTSSYEQYF.